This TCR beta chain comes out of a study of T cells after yellow fever vaccination (dated by TCRdb to the late 2010s). Looking at the study overall: The SMART-Seq v4 Ultra Low Input RNA kit was used to prepare libraries from fractions with low cell numbers. Blood samples were taken at several timepoints before and after primary and secondary immunization, and bulk PBMC replicates and cell subsets were isolated. To follow T-cell clones before and after primary and booster YFV17D yellow fever vaccination, bulk TCR alpha and beta repertoires were sequenced over time. Two healthy male donors made up the cohort, one aged 18 to 29 years and the other aged 30 to 39 years. General study outcomes and caveats: A small fraction of clonotypes appeared in both the CD4 and CD8 compartments, likely as a result of convergent recombination. Most clones expanded after primary vaccination (96% of CD4 and over 80% of CD8) were re-detected after the booster, suggesting that broad memory maintenance occurred. Only a couple of donors were included in the study, so the extent to which the findings can be generalized is limited. Compared with the primary T-cell response, the secondary T-cell response was weaker but faster, peaking on day 5 rather than day 15. Because abundant contaminating clonotypes from the bulk population could be contained in FACS-sorted repertoires, computational filtering was required.

Measured from the cysteine to the phenylalanine, the CDR3 is 14 residues long. The only DNA kept is the CDR3, 42 bases in frame from the first base. Trimming removed 4 bases from V and 2 bases from J, leaving 11 bases between the germline ends. TCRdb lists the instrument as Illumina NovaSeq 6000. Synthesis of TCR cDNA relied on 5'RACE template switching, a step that introduced a universal primer site along with unique molecular identifiers. cDNA synthesis was primed from both the TCR alpha and TCR beta constant segments. Library amplification used two PCR steps, and the second PCR step added sample barcodes and sequencing adapters. Sequencing of the libraries was done on either Illumina HiSeq 2500 (2x100 bp) or NovaSeq (2x150 bp). On the authors' methods: MIGEC handled demultiplexing of reads and collapsing into UMI consensus sequences, while MiXCR performed V(D)J alignment. Using edgeR on replicate PBMC samples, clonotypes were called vaccine-responding if FDR was below 0.01 and the log2 fold change was above 5 up to day 15. CD4 or CD8 identity was assigned to each bulk clonotype according to whether the clonotype was present at higher abundance in the sequenced CD4 repertoire or the sequenced CD8 repertoire. Through fastp at Q25 and MiXCR, TCRdb rebuilt clones from the public reads, retaining in-frame beta chains. Every CDR3 protein is listed once, alongside the most common genes and DNA of its rows. Here the V and J calls rest on TCRdb's processing, not on the authors' analysis. For this sample there are a few hundred thousand distinct CDR3 sequences; roughly 9% appear just once. 3% to 3.5% of the sample belongs to the ten largest clones.

This clonotype was picked up many times. Its antigen remains undetermined. Base qualities are not provided; no much larger clone lies one nucleotide away. The label giving this sample's treatment or condition can be read as: live attenuated yellow fever vaccine strain. A standard Ficoll-Paque protocol was used to isolate PBMCs from peripheral blood. Dynabeads CD4 and CD8 positive selection kits were used to isolate the CD4 and CD8 T-cell fractions. TriZol was used to extract RNA from bulk PBMCs, CD4 and CD8 fractions, and dextramer-positive and dextramer-negative fractions. The V and J genes are TRBV12-3 or TRBV12-4 and TRBJ2-5; no D gene call is confident. This sample comprised CD4+ T cells sorted from PBMCs, obtained 5 days after the yellow fever booster vaccination. This TCR was sampled from a man younger than 35 who received the YFV17D yellow fever vaccine. The bases are TGTGCCAGCAGTTCCTTGAACAGACAAGAGACCCAGTACTTC. Translated, it reads CASSSLNRQETQYF.